This T cell receptor beta chain came from a study of beta chain features in type 1 diabetes. General study results and limits: VDJ junctions from type 1 diabetes patients carried fewer insertions and larger deletions. There was a moderate but significant shortening of TCRB CDR3s in all four CD4+ subsets of Type 1 diabetes patients.

Investigators reverse transcribed all isolated RNA, so they sequenced expressed TCRB transcripts. Produced via immunoSEQ multiplex PCR; TCRdb's table is partial and in-frame only. The sample shows about 410,000 clones, 11% to 15% of them seen only once. The CDR3 has 17 amino acids. Trimming at V came to 5 bases and at J to 5 bases, leaving 13 bases not matched to a gene. Germline values: CDR1 SEHNR, CDR2 FQNEAQ (reference sequence). One heparinised blood draw, averaging roughly 0.12 L, came from each donor. A remark on this clone: Its matching antigen is unknown.

The sample consisted of naive CD4+ T cells from blood. The chain employs TRBV7-9 and TRBJ2-3; 10 bases map to TRBD2. The sequence derives from a man under 40 in good health. CDR3 nucleotide sequence: TGTGCCAGCAGCGACTGGGCCGCTAGCGGGGGACTAGATACGCAGTATTTT. This codes for CASSDWAASGGLDTQYF.